This T cell receptor (beta chain) was captured in a study of regulatory dendritic cells for organ transplantation. As for the study in general: Regulatory dendritic cells were monocyte-derived, receiving vitamin D3 on days 0 and 4 and IL-10 on day 4.

V was trimmed by 2 bases and J by 4 bases, leaving 9 bases between them. Germline V gene sequence: CDR1 SGDLS, CDR2 YYNGEE. The CDR3 is 14 amino acids. CFSE-labeled sorted T cells met regulatory or mature dendritic cells for around five days. CD4+ or CD8+ T cells were sorted as naive CD45RA+ or memory CD45RO+. This clone appeared once. The target antigen is unknown. Study observations and caveats: Memory CD8+ T cells were the most oligoclonal; naive cells were highly diverse.

Clones were read by immunoSEQ multiplex PCR, and TCRdb kept only the in-frame ones, dropping some. Altogether approximately 12,000 clones are present, around 92% being singletons, with the ten largest covering roughly 0.22%. This chain connects TRBV9 to TRBJ2-2; TRBD2 might be the D (6 bases). Sequenced: naive CD8+ T cells from blood cultured with regulatory dendritic cells. Subset meaning: CD45RA+ naive T cells. The TCR originated in a human donor in good health. The CDR3 DNA reads TGTGCCAGCAGCGTCGGGGGAGGCACCGGGGAGCTGTTTTTT. Its protein product is CASSVGGGTGELFF.